One and the same sample provided the 10 T cell receptor beta chains below, sequenced in a study of regulatory T cells in long-lasting Graves disease. HTBI primers from iRepertoire and Arm-PCR of CDR3 regions yielded the TCR beta libraries. TCRdb used MiXCR to reprocess the multiplex PCR reads, holding one entry per CDR3 protein. There are some 460,000 distinct CDR3 sequences in the sample; 15% to 20% occur only once, and roughly an eighth lies in the top ten. Time point denoted: newly diagnosed GD, antithyroid drugs for less than 3 months. PBMCs provided the RNA from which the TCR library was made. This same sample was also part of a study on T cells in Graves' hyperthyroidism and ophthalmopathy.

The sequenced sample was peripheral blood mononuclear cells (PBMCs), obtained at new diagnosis, from a patient treated with antithyroid drugs. These receptors originate from a man aged 35 to 55 with Graves disease.

The chain couples TRBV11-3 to TRBJ2-3; 10 bases fit TRBD2. The last part of the DNA fits TRBJ2-5 better; the J call may be wrong. Germline CDR1 and CDR2: SGHNT and YENEEA. This CDR3 comprises 15 residues. The CDR3 DNA sequence: TGTGCCAGCAGCCCCGGGACTAGCGAGTGGGAGACCCAGTACTTC. This sequence encodes CASSPGTSEWETQYF.

The V gene is TRBV12-3 or TRBV12-4, the J gene TRBJ2-1; D uncertain. Trimming pared 7 bases from V and 4 bases from J, leaving 11 bases between. CDR3 length equals 13 residues. CDR3 sequence: CASTKGEYNEQFF. CDR3 DNA: TGTGCCAGCACCAAAGGCGAATACAATGAGCAGTTCTTC.

This clonotype was counted only a few times. The chain carries TRBV5-4 and TRBJ2-5; D is ambiguous. V lost 1 base, J lost 2 bases, and 9 bases lay in between. The CDR3 length is 14 residues. CDR1 SGHNT and CDR2 YYREEE come from the germline V gene (reference sequence). The chain's CDR3 is CASSLRSRQETQYF. CDR3 sequence (DNA): TGTGCCAGCAGCTTGAGGAGCCGGCAAGAGACCCAGTACTTC. The variable domain in full, with the rest retrieved from reference TRBV5-4 and TRBJ2-5, is ETGVTQSPTHLIKTRGQQVTLRCSSQSGHNTVSWYQQALGQGPQFIFQYYREEENGRGNFPPRFSGLQFPNYSSELNVNALELDDSALYLCASSLRSRQETQYFGPGTRLLVL.

A few counts support this clonotype. V gene TRBV7-9 combines with J gene TRBJ2-7; 8 positions agree with TRBD2. V lost 4 bases, J lost 3 bases, and 8 bases stayed unmatched. Looked up from germline, CDR1 is SEHNR and CDR2 is FQNEAQ (reference sequence). This CDR3 has 15 amino acids. The CDR3 protein is CASSSRDSGNYEQYF. The CDR3 DNA reads TGTGCCAGCAGCTCCCGGGATAGCGGGAACTACGAGCAGTACTTC.

The rearrangement joins TRBV10-3 to TRBJ2-1, with D tentatively TRBD1 or TRBD2 (6 bases each). The ends were cut back, 6 bases at V and 6 bases at J, with 18 bases in the middle. The CDR3 runs 15 residues. The germline V gene has CDR1 ENHRY and CDR2 SYGVKD. CDR3 protein: CAIRGGQGYSNEQFF. As DNA, the CDR3 is TGTGCCATCAGGGGGGGACAAGGGTACAGCAATGAGCAGTTCTTC.

This clonotype showed up many times. This chain connects TRBV11-2 to TRBJ2-3; 9 nucleotides line up with TRBD2. Unmatched junction bases numbered 2, after V lost 1 base and J lost 0 bases. The CDR3 is 16 amino acids. CDR1 and CDR2 from the germline V gene are SGHAT and FQNNGV. CDR3 sequence reads: CASSLGLAVSTDTQYF. CDR3 nucleotide sequence: TGTGCCAGCAGCTTAGGACTAGCGGTCAGCACAGATACGCAGTATTTT.

The table lists this clonotype with a few counts. The V call is TRBV6-2 or TRBV6-3, the J call TRBJ2-1; possibly TRBD1 or TRBD2 for D (6 bases each). This CDR3 has 15 amino acids. CDR1 is MNHEY and CDR2 is SVGEGT in the germline V gene. The V end was cut by 6 bases, the J end by 4 bases, with 16 bases between. The CDR3 protein is CASSQGGPGYNEQFF. Here the CDR3 DNA reads TGTGCCAGCAGCCAAGGGGGGCCGGGGTACAATGAGCAGTTCTTC.

The rearrangement uses TRBV15 and TRBJ2-6; TRBD2 is a possible D gene (5 bases). V dropped 2 bases and J dropped 3 bases, with 11 bases sitting between them. This CDR3 has 16 amino acids. The germline gives CDR1 LNHNV, CDR2 YYDKDF (reference sequence). Here the CDR3 reads CATSRHRGSGANVLTF. Written as DNA, the CDR3 is TGTGCCACCAGCAGACACCGGGGAAGTGGGGCCAACGTCCTGACTTTC.

The V call is TRBV6-2 or TRBV6-3, the J call TRBJ2-1; 7 positions agree with TRBD2. The CDR3 runs to 18 residues. Per the germline V gene, CDR1 is MNHEY and CDR2 is SVGEGT. V shed 0 bases, J shed 4 bases, and the junction held 12 bases outside the gene matches. In nucleotides, the CDR3 is TGTGCCAGCAGTTACTCGATTCCGCGGGAGTTTAAGTACAATGAGCAGTTCTTC. Translation gives CASSYSIPREFKYNEQFF.

This clonotype appeared many times. This chain connects TRBV3-1 to TRBJ2-3; 9 bases line up with TRBD2. The J segment lost 3 bases and the V segment lost 1 base, leaving 5 bases of the junction unmatched. The V gene's germline CDR1 is LGHDT and CDR2 YNNKEL (reference sequence). This CDR3 contains 16 residues. The chain's CDR3 is CASSQVFSGRTDTQYF. The CDR3 nucleotides read TGTGCCAGCAGCCAAGTTTTTAGCGGGAGAACAGATACGCAGTATTTT.